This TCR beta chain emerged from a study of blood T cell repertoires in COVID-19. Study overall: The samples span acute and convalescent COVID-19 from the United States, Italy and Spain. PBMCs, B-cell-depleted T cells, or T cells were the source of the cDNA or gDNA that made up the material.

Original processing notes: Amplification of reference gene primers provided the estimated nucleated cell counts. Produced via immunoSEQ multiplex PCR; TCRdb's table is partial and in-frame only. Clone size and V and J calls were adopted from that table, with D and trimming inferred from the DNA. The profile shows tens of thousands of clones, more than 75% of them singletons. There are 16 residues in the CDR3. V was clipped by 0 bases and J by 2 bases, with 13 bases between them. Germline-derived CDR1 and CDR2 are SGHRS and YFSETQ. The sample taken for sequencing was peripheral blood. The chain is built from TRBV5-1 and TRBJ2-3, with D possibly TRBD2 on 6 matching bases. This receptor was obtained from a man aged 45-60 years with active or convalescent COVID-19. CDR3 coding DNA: TGCGCCAGCAGCTTGGGGGCGGCTAGCGACACAGATACGCAGTATTTT. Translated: CASSLGAASDTDTQYF.